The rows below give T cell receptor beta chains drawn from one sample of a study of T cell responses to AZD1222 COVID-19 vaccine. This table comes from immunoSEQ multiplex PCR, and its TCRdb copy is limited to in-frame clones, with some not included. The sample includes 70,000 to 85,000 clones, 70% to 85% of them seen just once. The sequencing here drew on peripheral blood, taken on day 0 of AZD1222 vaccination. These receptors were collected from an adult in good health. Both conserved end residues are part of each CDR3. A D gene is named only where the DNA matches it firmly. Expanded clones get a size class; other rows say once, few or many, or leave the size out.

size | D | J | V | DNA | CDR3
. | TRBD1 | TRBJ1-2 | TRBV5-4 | TGTGCCAGCAGCCCGCTGGACAGGGGCTATGGCTACACCTTC | CASSPLDRGYGYTF
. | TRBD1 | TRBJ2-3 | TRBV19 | TGTGCCAGTAGTGACAGACAGGGGAGCACAGATACGCAGTATTTT | CASSDRQGSTDTQYF
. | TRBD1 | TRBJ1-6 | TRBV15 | TGTGCCACCCGCCCCGGGACAGGGGGTAATTCACCCCTCCACTTT | CATRPGTGGNSPLHF
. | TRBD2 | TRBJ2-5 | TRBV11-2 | TGTGCCAGCAGCCCAGGGACTAGCGGGATGGCCCAAGAGACCCAGTACTTC | CASSPGTSGMAQETQYF
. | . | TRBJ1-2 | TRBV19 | TGTGCCAGTAGTAGGCGAGAAGCTAACTATGGCTACACCTTC | CASSRREANYGYTF
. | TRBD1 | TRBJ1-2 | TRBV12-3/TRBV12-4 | TGTGCCAGCAGTTTCTCGGGACAGGGACCCTACACCTTC | CASSFSGQGPYTF
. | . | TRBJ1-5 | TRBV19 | TGTGCCAGTAGACAAACAGGGCTCAATCAGCCCCAGCATTTT | CASRQTGLNQPQHF
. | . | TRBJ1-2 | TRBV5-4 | TGTGCCAGCAGCCTGGGAGGCCCCTATGGCTACACCTTC | CASSLGGPYGYTF
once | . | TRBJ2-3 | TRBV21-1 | TGTGCCAGCAGCCGGCAGGGAAGTGTAAAGGGGACAGATACGCAGTATTTT | CASSRQGSVKGTDTQYF
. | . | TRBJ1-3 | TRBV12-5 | TGTGCTAGTGGCCCCGCAGCGAACTCTGGAAACACCATATATTTT | CASGPAANSGNTIYF
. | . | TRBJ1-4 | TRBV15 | TGTGCCACCAGCAGAGATTGGGTGTCACAGGGACTAGAAAAACTGTTTTTT | CATSRDWVSQGLEKLFF
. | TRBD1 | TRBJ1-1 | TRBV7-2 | TGTGCCAGCAGCTTGACCGGGACAGGGTCGATAGACACTGAAGCTTTCTTT | CASSLTGTGSIDTEAFF
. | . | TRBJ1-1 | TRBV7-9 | TGTGCCAGCAGCTTTGGAGGGCCAGGGAACACTGAAGCTTTCTTT | CASSFGGPGNTEAFF
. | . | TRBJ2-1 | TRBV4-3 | TGCGCCAGCAGCCAAGATCCCCCAGGCAGCTCCTACAATGAGCAGTTCTTC | CASSQDPPGSSYNEQFF
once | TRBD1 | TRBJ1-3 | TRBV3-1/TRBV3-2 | TGTGCCAGCAGCCAAGATATTGCCAGGGGGCACTCTGGAAACACCATATATTTT | CASSQDIARGHSGNTIYF
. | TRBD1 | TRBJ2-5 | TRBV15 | TGTGCCACCAGCAGAGACCCGACAGGGCCGGAGACCCAGTACTTC | CATSRDPTGPETQYF
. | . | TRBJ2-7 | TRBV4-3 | TGCGCCAGCAGCCAAGAACTACAGGCGTACTACGAGCAGTACTTC | CASSQELQAYYEQYF
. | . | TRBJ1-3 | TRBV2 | TGTGCCAGCAGGAAGTCAGACGGTCACTCTGGAAACACCATATATTTT | CASRKSDGHSGNTIYF
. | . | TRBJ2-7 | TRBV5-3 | TGTGCCAGAAGCTTGTCGGGACGTGGTCCCTACGAGCAGTACTTC | CARSLSGRGPYEQYF
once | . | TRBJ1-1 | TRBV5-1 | TGCGCCAGCAGCTCCCGAGGCCAGGGACGGGACACTGAAGCTTTCTTT | CASSSRGQGRDTEAFF
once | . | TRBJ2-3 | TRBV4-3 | TGCGCCAGCAGCCAAGGAGCGGACCAAAGCACAGATACGCAGTATTTT | CASSQGADQSTDTQYF
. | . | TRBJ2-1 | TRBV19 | TGTGCCAGTAGTCCCAGGACGGTGAGCTCCTACAATGAGCAGTTCTTC | CASSPRTVSSYNEQFF
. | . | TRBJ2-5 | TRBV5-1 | TGCGCCAGCGGCACCCAAGAGACCCAGTACTTC | CASGTQETQYF
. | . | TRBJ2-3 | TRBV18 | TGTGCCAGCTCACCTTTGGGGGGGGCCGACACAGATACGCAGTATTTT | CASSPLGGADTDTQYF
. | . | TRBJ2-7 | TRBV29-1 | TGCAGCGTTGAACCGGCCGGGGCTGGAAGAGAGCAGTACTTC | CSVEPAGAGREQYF
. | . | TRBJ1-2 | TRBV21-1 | TGTGCCAGCAGCAAATTGAACAGGGATGAGTACTATGGCTACACCTTC | CASSKLNRDEYYGYTF
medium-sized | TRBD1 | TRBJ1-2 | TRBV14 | TGTGCCAGCAGCCCCCTGGGACAGGGGGTCTATGGCTACACCTTC | CASSPLGQGVYGYTF
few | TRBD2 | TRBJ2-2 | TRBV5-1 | TGCGCCAGCAGCTTCAGCGGGGGGAACACCGGGGAGCTGTTTTTT | CASSFSGGNTGELFF
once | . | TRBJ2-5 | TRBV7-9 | TGTGCCAGCAGCTTAGGTACAGGAGAGACCCAGTACTTC | CASSLGTGETQYF
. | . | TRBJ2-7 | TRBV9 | TGTGCCAGCAGCGTACAGCCCACCTCCTACGAGCAGTACTTC | CASSVQPTSYEQYF
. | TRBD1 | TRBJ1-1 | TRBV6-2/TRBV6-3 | TGTGCCAGCAGTCCCGGGACAGGGCGGAACACTGAAGCTTTCTTT | CASSPGTGRNTEAFF
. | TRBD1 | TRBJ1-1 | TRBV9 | TGTGCCAGCAGCCCCGGGACAGGGGCCACTGAAGCTTTCTTT | CASSPGTGATEAFF
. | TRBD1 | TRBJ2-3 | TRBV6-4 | TGTGCCAGCAGTGATGGACAGGGGGCAGATACGCAGTATTTT | CASSDGQGADTQYF
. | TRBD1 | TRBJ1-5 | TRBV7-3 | TGTGCCAGCAGCCGCCGGAGACAGGGGGTAGATTATAGCAATCAGCCCCAGCATTTT | CASSRRRQGVDYSNQPQHF
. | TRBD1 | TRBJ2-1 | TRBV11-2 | TGTGCCAGCAGCTTGGACAGGCCCAATGAGCAGTTCTTC | CASSLDRPNEQFF
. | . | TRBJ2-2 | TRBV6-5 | TGTGCCAGCTCGCCAGGAATCACCGGGGAGCTGTTTTTT | CASSPGITGELFF
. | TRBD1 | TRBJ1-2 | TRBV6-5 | TGTGCCAGCAGTTACTACCGGGACAGGGTTTTCAATGGCTACACCTTC | CASSYYRDRVFNGYTF
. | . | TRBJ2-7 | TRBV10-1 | TGCGCCAGCAGTCCTTCGGGAGTAGCCTACGAGCAGTACTTC | CASSPSGVAYEQYF
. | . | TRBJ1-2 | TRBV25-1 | TGTGCCAGCAGTGAATCAGGGGCCTACTATGGCTACACCTTC | CASSESGAYYGYTF
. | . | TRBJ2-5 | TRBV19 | TGTGCCAGTAGTATAATAGGCGAAGAGACCCAGTACTTC | CASSIIGEETQYF
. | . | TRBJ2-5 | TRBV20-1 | TGCAGTGCTAGAGATTACGAGACCCAGTACTTC | CSARDYETQYF
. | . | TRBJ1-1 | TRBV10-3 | TGTGCCATCAGGGACAGAACTAACCCCATGAACACTGAAGCTTTCTTT | CAIRDRTNPMNTEAFF
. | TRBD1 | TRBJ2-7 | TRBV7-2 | TGTGCCAGCAGCTTAGTGGGACAGGGGGATTACGAGCAGTACTTC | CASSLVGQGDYEQYF
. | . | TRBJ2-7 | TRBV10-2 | TGCGCCAGCAGTGCCTCGACAGGTCGCTACGAGCAGTACTTC | CASSASTGRYEQYF
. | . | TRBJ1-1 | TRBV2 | TGTGCCAGCAGTGAAGAGGGTTTTGAAGCTTTCTTT | CASSEEGFEAFF
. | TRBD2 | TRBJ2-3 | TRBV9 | TGTGCCAGCAGCGCCCTAGCGGCTGTGGACACAGATACGCAGTATTTT | CASSALAAVDTDTQYF
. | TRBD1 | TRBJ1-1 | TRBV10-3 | TGTGCCATCAGTGAATCAGGGGGCGCGACTGAAGCTTTCTTT | CAISESGGATEAFF
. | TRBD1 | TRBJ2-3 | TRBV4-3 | TGCGCCAGCAGCCACGGACAGGGAAACACAGATACGCAGTATTTT | CASSHGQGNTDTQYF
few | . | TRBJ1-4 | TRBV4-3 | TGCGCCAGCAGCCAACGGGGGGGCGCGGGTGAAAAACTGTTTTTT | CASSQRGGAGEKLFF
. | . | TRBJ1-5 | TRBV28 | TGTGCCAGCAGTTTTTTACAGTATTATAGCAATCAGCCCCAGCATTTT | CASSFLQYYSNQPQHF
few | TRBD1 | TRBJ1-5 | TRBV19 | TGTGCCAGTAGTACTCTTTGGACAGGGTATAGCAATCAGCCCCAGCATTTT | CASSTLWTGYSNQPQHF
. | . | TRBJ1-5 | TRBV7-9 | TGTGCCAGCAGCCCCCCACAGGGCAATCAGCCCCAGCATTTT | CASSPPQGNQPQHF
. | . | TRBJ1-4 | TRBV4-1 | TGCGCCAGCAGCCAAGATCCGTTCAGGGGCCCTGAAAAACTGTTTTTT | CASSQDPFRGPEKLFF
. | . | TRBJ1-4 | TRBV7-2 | TGTGCCAGCAGCTCTCGTAGTTCAGGGAATGAAAAACTGTTTTTT | CASSSRSSGNEKLFF
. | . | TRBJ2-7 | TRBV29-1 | TGCAGCGTTATGGTCCGGGGATCCTACGAGCAGTACTTC | CSVMVRGSYEQYF